The T cell receptor (beta chain) under discussion was sequenced for a study of human T cells and chemical hapten exposure. Study conclusions and caveats: No shift was seen in TCRs above 1 in 1000 frequency with DPC sensitization.

Time point specified: patch test 1, 2 weeks after DPC sensitization. Treatment denoted: therapeutic diphenylcyclopropenone sensitization with weekly scalp DPC. Venepuncture was done earlier than the placement of each patch test. Total RNA was isolated from unfractionated whole blood. TCRdb re-called the RACE reads through MiXCR, storing one row per CDR3 protein. Among around 380,000 distinct CDR3 sequences, approximately 4.4% were seen once, and the ten largest hold under 3%. This clonotype was counted at least ten times. What it binds is unknown. The CDR3 runs to 14 residues. Germline CDR1 reads SGHAT; CDR2 reads FQNNGV. V was shortened by 3 bases and J by 3 bases, with 11 bases between the two germline ends.

This TCR derives from a woman aged 50 to 60 with alopecia areata. Some clones in this sample may be carry-over from other donors' samples. The sequencing used whole blood, collected in connection with sensitization to the hapten diphenylcyclopropenone (DPC). V and J are TRBV11-2 and TRBJ1-1; D unresolved. This CDR3 is CASSFGGSDTEAFF. The DNA for the CDR3 is TGTGCCAGCAGCTTCGGAGGGTCTGACACTGAAGCTTTCTTT.